The clone carrying this TCR beta chain was counted only a few times. The antigen remains unidentified. Sample barcodes and UMIs were carried by the TCR alpha and TCR beta cDNA libraries that 5'RACE generated with constant-segment primers. TCRdb fed the 5' RACE reads into MiXCR, producing one record per CDR3 protein. Here the sample spans almost 350,000 distinct CDR3 sequences, less than 25% being singletons. The sample comes from a study of T-cell memory formation after mild COVID-19. Study results and limitations: Those CD4+ clones that contracted were mainly in CM and EM (CD8+ ones in EMRA).

CDR3 size: 14 residues. V was cut by 0 bases and J by 3 bases, with 8 bases left in between. Germline V lookup: CDR1 SGDLS, CDR2 YYNGEE. The V call is TRBV9, the J call TRBJ2-3; D unclear. Sequenced sample: PBMCs or a T cell subset sorted from them (not recorded which). The receptor's source is a man aged 18-30 years who had mild COVID-19 (a few samples of this study predate the infection). Cell type and time point are not known. DNA of the CDR3: TGTGCCAGCAGCGTAGCTCAGGTTACAGATACGCAGTATTTT. Residues: CASSVAQVTDTQYF.